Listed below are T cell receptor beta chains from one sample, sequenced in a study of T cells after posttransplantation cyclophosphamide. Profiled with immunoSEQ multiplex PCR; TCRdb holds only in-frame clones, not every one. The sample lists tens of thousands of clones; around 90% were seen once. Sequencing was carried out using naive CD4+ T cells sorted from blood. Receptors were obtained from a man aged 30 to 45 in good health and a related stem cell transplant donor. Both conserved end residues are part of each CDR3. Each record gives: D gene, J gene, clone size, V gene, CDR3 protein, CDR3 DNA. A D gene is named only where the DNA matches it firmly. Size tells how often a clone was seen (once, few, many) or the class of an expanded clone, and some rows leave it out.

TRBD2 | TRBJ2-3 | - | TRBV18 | CASSPTSGATDTQYF | TGTGCCAGCTCACCGACTAGCGGAGCCACAGATACGCAGTATTTT
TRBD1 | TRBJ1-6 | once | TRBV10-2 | CASSETGQGVSPLHF | TGCGCCAGCAGTGAGACGGGACAGGGGGTTTCACCCCTCCACTTT
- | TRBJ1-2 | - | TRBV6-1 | CATTATRNYGYTF | TGTGCCACCACAGCTACCAGAAACTATGGCTACACCTTC
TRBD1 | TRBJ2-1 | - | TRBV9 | CASSVTSGQGYNEQFF | TGTGCCAGCAGCGTGACCTCCGGACAGGGTTACAATGAGCAGTTCTTC
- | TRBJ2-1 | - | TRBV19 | CASSITGSSYNEQFF | TGTGCCAGTAGTATAACAGGCAGCTCCTACAATGAGCAGTTCTTC
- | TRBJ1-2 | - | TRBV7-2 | CASSPPGINYGYTF | TGTGCCAGCAGCCCCCCGGGAATTAACTATGGCTACACCTTC
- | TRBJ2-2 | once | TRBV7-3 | CASSLTSNTGELFF | TGTGCCAGCAGCTTGACTTCGAACACCGGGGAGCTGTTTTTT
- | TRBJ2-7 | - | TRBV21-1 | CASSNSGTGDVYEQYF | TGTGCCAGCAGCAATTCCGGGACAGGGGATGTCTACGAGCAGTACTTC
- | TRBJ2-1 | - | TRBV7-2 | CASIPATVYNEQFF | TGTGCCAGCATCCCCGCAACAGTCTACAATGAGCAGTTCTTC
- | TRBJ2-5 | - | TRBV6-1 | CASRMDLSTGETQYF | TGTGCCAGCAGGATGGACCTTTCCACGGGGGAGACCCAGTACTTC
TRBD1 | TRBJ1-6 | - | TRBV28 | CASNSFLTGGRSYNSPLHF | TGTGCCAGCAACAGTTTCTTGACAGGGGGAAGGTCCTATAATTCACCCCTCCACTTT
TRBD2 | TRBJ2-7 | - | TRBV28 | CASSRGGAWVSEQYF | TGTGCCAGCAGTCGCGGGGGGGCCTGGGTAAGCGAGCAGTACTTC
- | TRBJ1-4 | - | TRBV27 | CASSLRQNEKLFF | TGTGCCAGCAGTTTAAGACAAAATGAAAAACTGTTTTTT
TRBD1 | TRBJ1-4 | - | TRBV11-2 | CASSLAGTGNEKLFF | TGTGCCAGCAGCTTAGCCGGGACAGGGAACGAAAAACTGTTTTTT
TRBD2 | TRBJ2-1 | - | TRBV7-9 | CASSLEKLAGGGYNEQFF | TGTGCCAGCAGCTTAGAAAAACTAGCGGGGGGGGGATACAATGAGCAGTTCTTC
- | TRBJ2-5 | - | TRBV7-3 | CASSEKGWGRGETQYF | TGTGCCAGCAGCGAAAAGGGGTGGGGGCGAGGGGAGACCCAGTACTTC
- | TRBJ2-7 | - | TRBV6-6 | CASSYSTLTYEQYF | TGTGCCAGCAGTTACTCAACGCTAACCTACGAGCAGTACTTC
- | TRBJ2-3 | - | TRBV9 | CASSALPTGGWADTQYF | TGTGCCAGCAGCGCTCTTCCGACAGGCGGCTGGGCAGATACGCAGTATTTT
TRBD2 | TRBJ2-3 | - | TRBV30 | CAGWGLAWSTDTQYF | TGTGCCGGATGGGGACTAGCGTGGAGCACAGATACGCAGTATTTT
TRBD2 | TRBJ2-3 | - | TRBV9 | CASSLGGWNTDTQYF | TGTGCCAGCAGCCTGGGGGGGTGGAACACAGATACGCAGTATTTT
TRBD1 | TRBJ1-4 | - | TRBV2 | CASSEDRVFGEKLFF | TGTGCCAGCAGTGAGGACAGGGTATTTGGTGAAAAACTGTTTTTT
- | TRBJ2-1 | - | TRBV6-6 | CASSPPSRQDNEQFF | TGTGCCAGCAGTCCCCCCTCCCGACAGGACAATGAGCAGTTCTTC
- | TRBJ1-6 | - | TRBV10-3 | CAISDLYNSPLHF | TGTGCCATCAGTGATCTTTATAATTCACCCCTCCACTTT
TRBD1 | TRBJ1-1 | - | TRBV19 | CASSVGQGLVAFF | TGTGCCAGTAGCGTCGGACAGGGCTTAGTAGCTTTCTTT